One sample yielded the 17 T cell receptor beta chains listed below, sequenced in a study of technical replicates of blood from a few donors. The repertoire was sequenced with immunoSEQ multiplex PCR; TCRdb's copy has only in-frame clones and lacks some. The table lists some 80,000 clones, around four fifths of them singletons. What was sequenced was PBMCs. The receptors stem from a human donor in good health. Some clones in this sample may be carry-over from other donors' samples.

The V and J genes are TRBV5-4 and TRBJ2-5; D is possibly TRBD1 (7 bases). CDR3 length equals 16 residues. Trimming stripped 1 base from V and 3 bases from J, with 16 bases between. From germline, CDR1 is SGHNT and CDR2 YYREEE (reference sequence). Written as DNA, the CDR3 is TGTGCCAGCAGCTTGCCTAGGGGGGACAGCAAAGAGACCCAGTACTTC. It yields the protein CASSLPRGDSKETQYF. The variable domain in full, with the rest retrieved from reference TRBV5-4 and TRBJ2-5, is ETGVTQSPTHLIKTRGQQVTLRCSSQSGHNTVSWYQQALGQGPQFIFQYYREEENGRGNFPPRFSGLQFPNYSSELNVNALELDDSALYLCASSLPRGDSKETQYFGPGTRLLVL.

The chain has TRBV27 and TRBJ2-7; TRBD1 agrees at 9 bases. Germline values: CDR1 MNHEY, CDR2 SMNVEV (reference sequence). The CDR3 is made up of 14 amino acids. Trimming took 7 bases from V and 1 from J; bases not matched to a gene: 5. The CDR3 DNA is TGTGCCAGCACCATCGGGACAGGGTCCTACGAGCAGTACTTC. Amino acids: CASTIGTGSYEQYF.

V and J are TRBV30 and TRBJ2-2; 9 bases are a match to TRBD2. The V gene's germline CDR1 is GTSNPN and CDR2 SVGIG (reference sequence). The trim removed 2 bases at V and 6 bases at J, leaving 7 bases unmatched. The CDR3 covers 15 residues. CDR3: CAWSRGGRVAGELFF. CDR3 in DNA: TGTGCCTGGAGTAGGGGCGGGAGGGTAGCCGGGGAGCTGTTTTTT.

This chain links TRBV13 with TRBJ2-7; 10 bases are shared with TRBD2. J was trimmed by 5 bases and V by 4 bases; bases with no gene match: 8. This CDR3 is built from 15 residues. Looked up from germline, CDR1 is PRHDT and CDR2 is FYEKMQ (reference sequence). DNA for the CDR3: TGTGCCAGCAGCTACCCGGGACTAGCGTCGCACGAGCAGTACTTC. Its translation is CASSYPGLASHEQYF.

The chain has TRBV19 and TRBJ1-2, with a weak D call TRBD1 (5 bases). Germline CDR1 is LNHDA and CDR2 is SQIVND (reference sequence). The CDR3 sequence is 12 residues long. Trimming stripped 9 bases from V and 0 bases from J, with 8 bases between. CDR3 coding DNA: TGTGCCAGCCGACAGTCTAACTATGGCTACACCTTC. Translated, it gives CASRQSNYGYTF.

V gene TRBV6-1 combines with J gene TRBJ1-5, with TRBD1 matching 8 bases. The length of the CDR3 is 14 residues. Germline CDR1 reads MNHNS; CDR2 reads SASEGT. V was clipped by 10 bases and J by 5 bases; unmatched bases: 10. The CDR3, as DNA: TGTGCCACTCTGGACAGGGCTGGCTATCAGCCCCAGCATTTT. Translation gives CATLDRAGYQPQHF.

V and J are TRBV4-2 and TRBJ2-5; TRBD2 matches at 11 bases. The CDR3 has 18 residues. Germline CDR1 reads LGHNA; CDR2 reads YNFKEQ. With V trimmed by 0 bases and J by 4 bases, 10 bases remained unmatched. CDR3 region: CASSQDLATSGARETQYF. In nucleotides, the CDR3 is TGTGCCAGCAGCCAAGATCTTGCGACTAGCGGGGCTCGAGAGACCCAGTACTTC.

V usage is TRBV7-2 and J usage is TRBJ1-1; 7 bases are a match to TRBD1. The CDR3 totals 14 residues. With V trimmed by 5 bases and J by 4 bases, 7 bases remained unmatched. CDR1 and CDR2 from the germline V gene are SGHTA and FQGNSA. For the CDR3, the DNA is TGTGCCAGCAGCCCGAGACAGGGAGGCACTGAAGCTTTCTTT. Protein: CASSPRQGGTEAFF.

The V call is TRBV9, the J call TRBJ2-3; 7 bases line up with TRBD2. J lost 6 bases, V lost 4 bases, and 2 bases had no gene match. From germline, CDR1 is SGDLS and CDR2 YYNGEE. CDR3 length: 12 residues. CDR3 region: CASSFSGDTQYF. The CDR3 region has the DNA TGTGCCAGCAGCTTTAGCGGGGATACGCAGTATTTT.

The chain has TRBV5-5 and TRBJ1-4, with D possibly matching TRBD1 (6 bases). There are 13 residues in the CDR3. Germline V gene lookup returns CDR1 SGHKS and CDR2 YYEKEE (reference sequence). Trimming stripped 4 bases from V and 7 bases from J, with 11 bases between. In DNA form, the CDR3 reads TGTGCCAGCAGCCAGGACAGTGGTGAAAAACTGTTTTTT. Protein sequence: CASSQDSGEKLFF. Combining the CDR3 with reference TRBV5-5 and TRBJ1-4 gives the whole variable domain DAGVTQSPTHLIKTRGQQVTLRCSPISGHKSVSWYQQVLGQGPQFIFQYYEKEERGRGNFPDRFSARQFPNYSSELNVNALLLGDSALYLCASSQDSGEKLFFGSGTQLSVL.

This clone occurred a few times. The chain employs TRBV15 and TRBJ2-2; D is possibly TRBD2 (5 bases). The V gene's germline CDR1 is LNHNV and CDR2 YYDKDF (reference sequence). The CDR3 covers 16 residues. V lost 0 bases and J 6 bases, leaving 14 bases between the germline ends. CDR3 residues: CATSRDDSAGPGELFF. DNA for the CDR3: TGTGCCACCAGCAGAGATGACTCGGCGGGTCCCGGGGAGCTGTTTTTT.

The gene calls are TRBV4-2 and TRBJ1-5; D not certain. Trimming took 1 base from V and 3 from J, leaving 10 bases between them. This CDR3 is built from 15 residues. The germline CDR1 and CDR2 sequences are LGHNA and YNFKEQ. This CDR3 reads CASSQGAGNNQPQHF. The CDR3 DNA reads TGTGCCAGCAGCCAAGGTGCGGGTAACAATCAGCCCCAGCATTTT.

The chain recombines TRBV30 with TRBJ2-4, with D possibly TRBD1 on 5 matching bases. Germline V gene sequence: CDR1 GTSNPN, CDR2 SVGIG (reference sequence). The CDR3 is 12 residues long. Trimming removed 0 bases at V and 12 bases at J, with 12 bases between. The CDR3 loop is CAWSVPGLSQYF. CDR3 DNA sequence: TGTGCCTGGAGTGTGCCAGGGCTTTCTCAGTACTTC.

The V call is TRBV19, the J call TRBJ1-6; possible D gene TRBD1, 5 bases. The CDR3 is made up of 15 amino acids. V was pared by 4 bases and J by 9 bases, with 16 bases between. The V gene's germline CDR1 is LNHDA and CDR2 SQIVND (reference sequence). The DNA for the CDR3 is TGTGCCAGTAGTAGGGAAGGGGCGAGTGGTTCACCCCTCCACTTT. Its protein product is CASSREGASGSPLHF.

The CDR3 DNA follows: TGTGCCAGCAGCCACAGGGAGGGCACTGAAGCTTTCTTT. This encodes CASSHREGTEAFF. The chain couples TRBV14 to TRBJ1-1; D is possibly TRBD1 (5 bases). This CDR3 has 13 amino acids. Germline V gives CDR1 SGHDN, CDR2 FVKESK. The germline V and J ends were trimmed by 3 bases and 4 bases, with 9 bases remaining between them.

The gene calls are TRBV27 and TRBJ2-7, with D possibly matching TRBD1 (5 bases). Trimming took 6 bases from V and 2 from J, leaving 8 bases between them. CDR1 MNHEY and CDR2 SMNVEV come from the germline V gene (reference sequence). The CDR3 spans 12 residues. Written as DNA, the CDR3 is TGTGCCAGCAGCCCAGGGCCCTACGAGCAGTACTTC. It codes for CASSPGPYEQYF.

About this clone itself: With a much larger clone just one base away, this may be a read error. Other DNA sequences within the sample encode an identical CDR3. The chain links TRBV29-1 to TRBJ1-5, with TRBD1 matching 7 bases. This CDR3 is 12 amino acids long. Germline lookup yields CDR1 SQVTM and CDR2 ANQGSEA. The CDR3 here is CSVGQGNQPQHF. The CDR3 nucleotides read TGCAGTGTTGGACAGGGCAATCAGCCCCAGCATTTT.